The 15 T cell receptor beta chains in this list originate from one sample, sequenced in a study of blood T cell repertoires in COVID-19. Profiling relied on immunoSEQ multiplex PCR, and the TCRdb table lists in-frame clones only, not all of them. The table records 200,000 to 250,000 clones, around 84% of them present only once. The specimen was PBMCs or T cells enriched from blood (not recorded which). The receptors come from a woman aged 40 to 50 who had recovered from COVID-19.

The chain carries TRBV27 and TRBJ1-6, with a possible D match to TRBD1 (6 bases). V was cut by 5 bases and J by 7 bases, with 15 bases left in between. This CDR3 contains 15 residues. Germline lookup yields CDR1 MNHEY and CDR2 SMNVEV (reference sequence). The CDR3, as DNA: TGTGCCAGCAGTCCCCTCCGGACAGTCAATTCACCCCTCCACTTT. Its protein is CASSPLRTVNSPLHF.

V is TRBV7-2 and J is TRBJ2-3, with 8 bases fitting TRBD2. Trimming cost V 2 bases and J 10 bases; bases outside gene matches: 14. CDR1 and CDR2 (germline): SGHTA, FQGNSA. The CDR3 has 16 amino acids. The CDR3 nucleotides are TGTGCCAGCAGCTTAAGTTCCTCGAGCGGGAGCGGCTCGCAGTATTTT. It translates to CASSLSSSSGSGSQYF.

The V call is TRBV28, the J call TRBJ2-5, with D maybe TRBD1 (6 bases). Germline V gene lookup returns CDR1 MDHEN and CDR2 SYDVKM. V lost 5 bases, J lost 1 base, and 8 bases lay in between. The CDR3 loop spans 13 amino acids. CDR3 in DNA: TGTGCCAGCAGTCCGGACAGCCAAGAGACCCAGTACTTC. This gives the protein CASSPDSQETQYF.

The chain couples TRBV7-9 to TRBJ2-3, with D possibly being TRBD1 (5 bases). Germline V CDR1 and CDR2: SEHNR, FQNEAQ (reference sequence). The CDR3 length is 14 residues. V shed 5 bases and J shed 2 bases, with 11 bases lying between them. This CDR3 reads CASSLGAITDTQYF. DNA for the CDR3: TGTGCCAGCAGCCTAGGGGCAATCACAGATACGCAGTATTTT.

The chain uses TRBV13 and TRBJ1-2; D perhaps matches TRBD1 (6 bases). CDR3 size: 14 residues. V was trimmed by 5 bases and J by 3 bases, leaving 13 bases between them. Germline-derived CDR1 and CDR2 are PRHDT and FYEKMQ (reference sequence). CDR3 sequence reads: CASSEEQGYYGYTF. CDR3 bases: TGTGCCAGCAGCGAAGAACAGGGCTACTATGGCTACACCTTC.

This sequence joins TRBV12-5 and TRBJ2-7; 10 bases are a match to TRBD1. The V segment lost 5 bases and the J segment 4 bases; nucleotides outside the gene matches: 5. CDR1 is LGHNT, CDR2 FRNRAP, per germline. There are 14 residues in the CDR3. The CDR3 sequence is CASGIGQGVYEQYV. CDR3 DNA sequence: TGTGCTAGTGGTATCGGACAGGGGGTATACGAGCAGTACGTC.

The chain couples TRBV9 to TRBJ1-2; TRBD1 aligns across 7 bases. V lost 3 bases and J lost 7; bases outside the gene matches: 18. Germline V gene sequence: CDR1 SGDLS, CDR2 YYNGEE. This CDR3 has 17 residues. This CDR3 reads CASSAASYGTEGSGYTF. The CDR3 bases are TGTGCCAGCAGCGCAGCCTCTTATGGGACAGAGGGAAGTGGCTACACCTTC. Based on the CDR3 plus reference TRBV9 and TRBJ1-2, the full variable domain is DSGVTQTPKHLITATGQRVTLRCSPRSGDLSVYWYQQSLDQGLQFLIQYYNGEERAKGNILERFSAQQFPDLHSELNLSSLELGDSALYFCASSAASYGTEGSGYTFGSGTRLTVV.

This clone has only one observation. The genes are TRBV10-3 and TRBJ2-7, with 7 bases fitting TRBD1. The CDR3 runs 14 residues. Germline CDR1 reads ENHRY; CDR2 reads SYGVKD. The J segment lost 4 bases and the V segment lost 6 bases, leaving 9 bases of the junction unmatched. The CDR3 here is CAISLGQKGYEQYF. The CDR3 DNA follows: TGTGCCATCAGCCTGGGACAGAAAGGGTACGAGCAGTACTTC.

This chain links TRBV9 with TRBJ1-2; 9 bases are a match to TRBD1. Losses at the gene ends were 3 bases for V and 5 bases for J; bases not matched to a gene: 8. Germline CDR1 is SGDLS and CDR2 is YYNGEE. There are 15 residues in the CDR3. The CDR3 spells CASSAGQGNKYGYTF. As DNA, the CDR3 is TGTGCCAGCAGCGCGGGACAGGGAAATAAATATGGCTACACCTTC.

The chain links TRBV4-3 to TRBJ1-2; possible D gene TRBD1, 5 bases. V was trimmed by 0 bases and J by 0 bases, leaving 11 bases between them. Per germline, CDR1 LGHNA and CDR2 YSLEER. The CDR3 contains 16 residues. The CDR3 DNA follows: TGCGCCAGCAGCCAAGATTACAGGAGAGCTAACTATGGCTACACCTTC. The encoded protein is CASSQDYRRANYGYTF.

The gene calls are TRBV5-8 and TRBJ1-2, with 7 bases aligning to TRBD1. CDR3 size: 14 residues. Germline CDR1 and CDR2: SGHTS and YDEGEE. The junction had 8 bases not matched to a gene; V was cut back by 4 bases and J by 5 bases. CDR3 nucleotides: TGTGCCAGCAGCCTGCCGGGACAGCAATATGGCTACACCTTC. Its protein product is CASSLPGQQYGYTF.

This clone was seen just once. V gene TRBV19 combines with J gene TRBJ1-5; the match to TRBD1 covers 9 bases. Germline V gives CDR1 LNHDA, CDR2 SQIVND (reference sequence). This CDR3 spans 15 amino acids. Trimming at V came to 5 bases and at J to 7 bases, leaving 9 bases not matched to a gene. In DNA form, the CDR3 reads TGTGCCAGTAGTGCAGGGACAGGGAATGGCCAGCCCCAGCATTTT. Protein sequence: CASSAGTGNGQPQHF.

This clone was observed once. This rearrangement joins TRBV18 to TRBJ2-1, with 7 nucleotides matching TRBD2. J was trimmed by 1 base and V by 6 bases; bases with no gene match: 9. The CDR3 runs to 16 residues. Germline CDR1 reads KGHSH; CDR2 reads LQKENI. CDR3 nucleotide sequence: TGTGCCAGCTCCATCCAAAGCGGGACTTCCTACAATGAGCAGTTCTTC. It specifies CASSIQSGTSYNEQFF.

Points on this clone: This sample includes further DNA sequences coding for the same CDR3. The chain employs TRBV3-1 (or the pseudogene TRBV3-2) and TRBJ1-5, with 7 positions matching TRBD1. CDR1 LGHDT and CDR2 YNNKEL come from the germline V gene (reference sequence). This CDR3 has 14 residues. The junction had 4 bases not matched to a gene; V was cut back by 3 bases and J by 5 bases. In DNA form, the CDR3 reads TGTGCCAGCAGCCAGCGAACAGGGGATCAGCCCCAGCATTTT. Its translation: CASSQRTGDQPQHF.

The J gene is TRBJ1-1, the V gene TRBV28; the match to TRBD1 covers 8 bases. V lost 6 bases and J lost 7; bases outside the gene matches: 7. The germline CDR1 and CDR2 sequences are MDHEN and SYDVKM. This CDR3 is 13 amino acids long. DNA of the CDR3: TGTGCCAGCAGCTCCAGGGGGCGAGGTGAAGCTTTCTTT. Amino acids: CASSSRGRGEAFF.